Given below is one TCR beta chain in context. Compared with the rest of its sample, this clonotype is medium-sized (0.01 to 0.1%). Its target antigen remains unknown. Per-base quality was not reported, and no clone a single base away is much larger than it. The CDR3 runs 18 amino acids, cysteine and phenylalanine included. Of the read, only the CDR3 DNA is kept; its 54 bases are in frame from base 1. The CDR1 and CDR2 encoded by the germline V gene are SGDLS and YYNGEE. Unmatched junction bases come to 19, with V trimmed by 4 bases and J by 8 bases. The data originate from a study of immune aging and cytomegalovirus after organ transplant (dated by TCRdb to the early 2020s). With regard to the full study: Three-drug immunosuppression with prednisone, tacrolimus, and mycophenolate was given to all transplant recipients. What the authors observed across the whole study: Following viremia, aged-phenotype cells rose post-transplant in clones of any size, with the rise occurring earlier in large clones (days 200-264) than in small clones. Large clones contained a higher proportion of TEMRA cells, and the seven largest clones (about 1,900 cells) acquired aged and TEMRA cells while losing TCM cells. Since the sequencing data did not include a CD57 measurement, a conservative gene-based definition of aging was used in its place.

Libraries came from single-cell sequencing. Instrument on record: Illumina NovaSeq 6000. The BD Rhapsody Targeted mRNA and AbSeq Reagent Kit, in a microwell format, was used for cell capture and library preparation. The libraries included TCR, sample tags, AbSeq, and targeted mRNA drawn from the Human T-Cell Expression Panel together with custom TOX and TOX2 primers. Sequencing of the libraries was done on an Illumina NovaSeq. As for how the authors treated the data: The analysis covered 9,000 to 13,000 cells in total, of which about 7,100 were CD8 T cells and some 4,000 were CD8 T cells with an identifiable TCR CDR3. On the Seven Bridges Genomics platform, raw data were run through the BD Rhapsody Targeted Analysis Pipeline with V(D)J processing. Quality control, Sample Tag demultiplexing with Lex-BDSMK, clone identification with VDJ Explorer, and Seurat clustering were all done in SeqGeq 1.6.0. Clones comprising <1% of CD8 T cells were considered non-expanded; clones comprising >2.5% of the sample were considered clonal expansions. TCRdb reanalyzed the raw reads on its own, using fastp at Q25 for trimming and MiXCR for clone calling, and kept in-frame beta chains. Each entry merges the rows of one CDR3 protein and shows their most common DNA and genes. These V and J calls are TCRdb output, not the study's own analysis. In this sample the table shows fewer than 25,000 distinct CDR3 sequences, roughly a third of which occur a single time. Jointly, the top ten make up around 25% of the sample.

The time point label here, explained by the study, means: five sample-tagged time points from pre-transplant (day -1) to day 368 post-transplant, pooled. Thawed PBMC were stimulated for around twelve hours with a CMV IE-1 overlapping peptide library without transport inhibitors. After being thawed and rested overnight, the cells were stimulated in R10 medium along with CD28/CD49d costimulation. The IE-1 peptide library was composed of 15-amino-acid peptides with overlaps of 11 amino acids. Each time point was barcoded using BD Single-Cell Multiplexing Kit Sample Tags, after which the barcoded samples were pooled and stained with oligo-conjugated anti-CD45RA plus sorting antibodies. A BD FACSAria III was used to sort CMV-responsive CD8+CD137+ and CD4+CD154+ T cells at 4-way purity. Blood was drawn into EDTA vacutainers and was processed by Ficoll gradient within 1-24 hours.

This receptor chain uses TRBV9 and TRBJ2-1, with 9 middle bases fitting TRBD2. The sample was CMV peptide-activated CD4+ and CD8+ T cells sorted from blood, taken at five time points, pooled. Read against the paper, the sample's cell subset or site label means: sorted CD8+CD137+ and CD4+CD154+ T cells after more than 9 h CMV IE-1 peptide stimulation. The source is a female donor who had a heart transplant and CMV viremia. The nucleotide sequence reads as follows: TGTGCCAGCAGCTCTCCCGTCTCTAGCGGGAAGAGACGGGATGAGCAGTTCTTC. This translates into CASSSPVSSGKRRDEQFF. With the rest looked up from the reference TRBV9 and TRBJ2-1 genes rather than sequenced, the full variable domain is DSGVTQTPKHLITATGQRVTLRCSPRSGDLSVYWYQQSLDQGLQFLIQYYNGEERAKGNILERFSAQQFPDLHSELNLSSLELGDSALYFCASSSPVSSGKRRDEQFFGPGTRLTVL.